What follows describes a single T cell receptor beta chain. The antigen this receptor binds is unknown. Base quality data are lacking; no much larger clone is found one base away. CDR1 and CDR2 (MNHEY, SVGAGI) derive from the germline V gene. Relative to germline, V is 2 bases shorter and J is 8 bases shorter, with 14 bases between their ends. The CDR3 spans 14 residues, from the cysteine through the phenylalanine. Of all the DNA, just the CDR3 is kept, 42 bases in frame from base 1. The data stem from a study of cytomegalovirus exposure and HLA in healthy donors (dated by TCRdb to 2015 to 2018). Regarding the complete study: In an earlier analysis of about 560 of the donors, approximately 300 Gb of sequence data and 100 million or so unique TCR beta sequences from 150 million to 200 million T cells were reported. Both class I and class II loci were covered by HLA typing, at four-digit resolution. A handful of DR-DQ haplotypes were handled as single units for association and clustering because linkage in the cohort was strong. Every repertoire in the discovery cohort had been generated on one and the same sequencing platform. Around 330 gigabases of sequencing data and roughly 80 million unique TCR sequences made up an early release that covered 640 HLA-typed donors. The number of donors typed differed by locus, with 629-630 for A, B, C, DRB1 and DQB1, over 500 for DQA1, 600 to 610 for DPA1, and some 440 for DPB1. Rather than drawing on any new phenotypic data, the later analysis identified candidate immune exposures from TCR beta sequences and the way those sequences occurred across donors. High-throughput TCR immunosequencing, statistical association of individual TCRs with disease status, and machine learning were combined to predict cytomegalovirus infection status. A later genetic analysis took genome-wide SNP genotypes for about 65% of the roughly 670 donors and used that subset as a discovery cohort. Donor age, sex, ethnicity and CMV serostatus were compiled alongside the repertoire data. Among roughly 400 genotyped donors of the cohort, an average of about 220,000 unique TCR beta nucleotide sequences was sequenced per donor, of which about 19% were non-productive. In a later analysis, previously published TCR beta repertoires from more than 500 donors were re-analyzed and high-resolution HLA genotyping was added so that TCR occurrence patterns could be studied. The study was designed to test whether signatures of past pathogen exposure could be identified by cataloging public T cell receptors. The study profiled the T cell repertoires of around 700 subjects by immunosequencing and related them to cytomegalovirus serostatus. To decide whether each TCR beta V gene segment behaved as functional or pseudogenic, an earlier analysis of some 540 of the donors relied on high-throughput TCR beta sequencing. Of the roughly 400 genotyped donors, over 70% fell in the genetic ancestry cluster associated with self-reported Caucasian donors. A separate validation cohort of over 95 different subjects was used in addition to the roughly 670-subject first cohort. What the work shows at the level of the full study, not this receptor alone: Compared with the roughly 600-donor mean, donors in an Asian-associated ancestry cluster had fewer N-insertions in productive TCRs, according to a later genetic analysis. Because the 87-base-pair reads could not distinguish some IMGT-functional V segments, including TRBV6-2 and TRBV6-3, those segments were excluded. In a later analysis, the rate of TCR association differed among HLA loci, with DRB1 alleles having the most associated TCRs and HLA-C alleles having the fewest. Correlated functional status among segregating V segments might reflect linkage disequilibrium, but an unknown experimental factor could not be ruled out. In a later genetic analysis, a missense DCLRE1C variant was associated with V-gene and J-gene trimming of TCR beta chains, and the association was replicated in an independent cohort. A few of the identified cytomegalovirus-associated TCR beta chains were confirmed in vitro to be specific for cytomegalovirus antigens. Only TCR beta chains were sequenced in this cohort, and the absence of alpha or paired-chain data limited detectable features. Because counts were too low, roughly 18 rarely observed V segments, including chromosome 9 orphons, were left out of the earlier analysis of several hundred of the donors. The only immune exposure information available for the cohort was CMV serostatus. According to a later analysis, parvovirus B19, influenza, CMV and Epstein-Barr virus appeared linked to several top co-occurrence clusters. Across donors, most TCR sequences were observed very rarely, whereas some public TCRs were present in many individuals. The authors suggested that the approach could potentially be extended to other disease states and immunological phenotypes. According to a later analysis, most CMV-associated TCR beta chains appeared to be HLA-restricted, and the HLA associations seemed to be driven largely by CMV exposure. In an earlier analysis of approximately 590 of the donors, most TCR beta V segments appeared in productive rearrangements about 87% or about 30% of the time, broadly matching IMGT annotations. The classifier was reported to diagnose cytomegalovirus status with high specificity and sensitivity in both the original cohort and the validation cohort. In a later analysis, HLA-associated TCR beta chains were found to be more clonally expanded and to have lower generation probabilities than equally common non-associated chains. In the study, some 180 TCR beta chains were listed as associated with cytomegalovirus. A cluster of highly shared sequence variants was judged likely to represent a technical artifact of the sequencing pipeline. A further reported finding was that TCR beta sequences accurately predicted the HLA-A and HLA-B alleles for most subjects in the first cohort. Assigning TCR associations to individual alleles was difficult when HLA alleles, especially DR and DQ, strongly co-occurred. A later analysis associated 16,951 TCR beta sequences with specific HLA alleles at a false discovery rate of 0.05. The presence/absence analyses assumed that sequencing depth was roughly uniform across donors, and that assumption may not be true. HLA typing was unavailable for some donors at each locus, so association tests used only the typed subset.

The cohort comprised fewer than 750 healthy bone marrow donors. All cohort members were sampled while nominally healthy, although unrecorded immune exposures were likely present. The donor was CMV seropositive and was included in the group of around 300 seropositive cohort members. A peripheral blood sample was collected from each donor, and TCR beta sequencing was performed on peripheral blood mononuclear cells. The Qiagen DNeasy Blood Extraction Kit was used to extract genomic DNA from the blood cell samples. The method behind the library was the immunoSEQ multiplex PCR assay. The multiplex PCR relied on a mix of 60 forward primers for TCR Vbeta segments and 13 reverse primers for TCR Jbeta segments. Amplification of the CDR3 region of rearranged TCR beta genes was performed with a multiplex PCR assay on genomic DNA. The amplified TCR beta libraries were sequenced on the Illumina HiSeq System as 87-base-pair reads. From the authors' description of their analysis: Across the 670 or so repertoires, a later analysis counted some 81 million unique TCR beta chains, approximately 10 million of which were shared by at least two donors. Raw reads were error-corrected and collapsed into unique sequences with a nearest-neighbor algorithm that merged closely related sequences to remove PCR and sequencing errors. CDR3 sequences were aligned to IMGT reference sequences to assign V, D and J gene segments. For a sequence to be retained, a match of at least six nucleotides was required to both a V gene segment and a J gene segment. A rearrangement counted as productive if the CDR3 had no stop codons and remained in frame with V and J, and every other rearrangement counted as non-productive. Following IMGT convention, CDR3 was defined as the stretch from the second conserved V-encoded cysteine to the conserved J-encoded phenylalanine. The earlier analysis of 500 to 600 of the donors excluded sequences that lacked an unambiguous match to a single V gene segment. An earlier analysis of 587 of the donors called V segments functional above 56.7% productive rearrangements and segregating when the between-donor standard deviation exceeded 5%. A statistical classification framework was built to diagnose cytomegalovirus status from the catalog of TCR beta chain sequences. In a later analysis, TCR nucleotide sequences were compared against IMGT/GENE-DB human TR gene sequences so that V and J genes could be assigned. Using the TCRdist pipeline, a later analysis assigned CDR3 sequences along with most-parsimonious VDJ recombination scenarios. In a later analysis, every TCR beta chain was defined by the combination of its CDR3 amino acid sequence and its V-gene family, and reads without a unique V-gene family were dropped. A later analysis removed nearly 600 highly shared, low-generation-probability nucleotide sequences to deal with suspected cross-contamination and a sequencing artifact. In a later analysis, a clonal expansion index for each public chain was calculated from normalized within-repertoire ranks of inferred template counts. In a later analysis, generation probabilities were computed with a VDJ recombination model fitted to out-of-frame rearrangements, and the resulting probabilities were checked against IGoR. Hypergeometric tests were used in a later analysis to score TCR-TCR, TCR-HLA and TCR-CMV co-occurrence, with a repertoire-size bias correction applied to the TCR pairs. In a later analysis, false discovery rates were estimated by permuting HLA or CMV assignments 20 times. In a later analysis, co-occurring TCRs were grouped with DBSCAN, and TCRdist sequence similarity was added when clustering was performed within HLA-allele-positive subsets. Repertoires with fewer than 30,000 or more than 120,000 public chains were left out of co-occurrence clustering, as were five repertoires with anomalous nucleotide sharing. In its TCRdb copy, this immuneACCESS table keeps in-frame sequences only and misses some clones. Where compared with another copy, unresolved V genes explain less than half of these, and the others have no known cause. V and J calls and clone size follow that table, whereas D and trimming were derived from the DNA. Within this sample are around 150,000 clones, with around 83% of them counted one time only. About 3.8% of the sample goes to the ten largest clones.

The rearrangement joined TRBV6-5 to TRBJ2-3, with an unclear D gene assignment. The material sequenced was PBMCs. The receptor was isolated from a man between 45 and 60 years old in good health and CMV-seropositive. The CDR3 region has the sequence CASSYRKAGGTQYF. The bases are TGTGCCAGCAGTTACCGGAAAGCTGGCGGTACGCAGTATTTT.